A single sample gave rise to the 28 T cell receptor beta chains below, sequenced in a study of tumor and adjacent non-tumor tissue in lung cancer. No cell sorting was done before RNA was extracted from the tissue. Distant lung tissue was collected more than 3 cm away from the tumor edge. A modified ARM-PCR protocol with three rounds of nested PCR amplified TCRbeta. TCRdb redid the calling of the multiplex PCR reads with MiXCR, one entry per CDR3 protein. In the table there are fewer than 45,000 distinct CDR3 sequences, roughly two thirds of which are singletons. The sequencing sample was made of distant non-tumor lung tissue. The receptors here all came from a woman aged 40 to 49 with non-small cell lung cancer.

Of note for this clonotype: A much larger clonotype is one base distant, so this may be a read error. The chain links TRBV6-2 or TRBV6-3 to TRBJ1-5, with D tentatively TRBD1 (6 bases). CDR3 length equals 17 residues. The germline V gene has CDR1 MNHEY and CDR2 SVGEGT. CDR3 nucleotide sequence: TGTACCAGCAGCCATGACAGGAGAAGTGATAGCAATCAGCCCCAGCATTTT. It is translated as CTSSHDRRSDSNQPQHF.

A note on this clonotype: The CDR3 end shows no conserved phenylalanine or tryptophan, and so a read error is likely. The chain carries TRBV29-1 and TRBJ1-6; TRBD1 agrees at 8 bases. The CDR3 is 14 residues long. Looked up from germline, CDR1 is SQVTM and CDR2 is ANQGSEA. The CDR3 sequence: CSARTGWDNSPLHL. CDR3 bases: TGCAGTGCCAGGACAGGGTGGGATAATTCACCCCTCCACCTT.

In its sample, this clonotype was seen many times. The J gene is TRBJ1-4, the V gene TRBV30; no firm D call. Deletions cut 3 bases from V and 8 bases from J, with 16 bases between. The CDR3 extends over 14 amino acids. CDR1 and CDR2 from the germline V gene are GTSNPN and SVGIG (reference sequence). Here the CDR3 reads CAWRIGRGIEKLFF. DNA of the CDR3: TGTGCCTGGAGAATCGGTAGAGGGATCGAAAAACTGTTTTTT.

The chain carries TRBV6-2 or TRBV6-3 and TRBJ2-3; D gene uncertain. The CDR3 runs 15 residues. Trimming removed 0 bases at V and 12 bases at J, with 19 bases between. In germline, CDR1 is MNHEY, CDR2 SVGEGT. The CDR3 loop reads CASSYSGVSTDIQYF. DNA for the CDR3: TGTGCCAGCAGTTACTCTGGGGTTAGCACAGATATTCAGTATTTT.

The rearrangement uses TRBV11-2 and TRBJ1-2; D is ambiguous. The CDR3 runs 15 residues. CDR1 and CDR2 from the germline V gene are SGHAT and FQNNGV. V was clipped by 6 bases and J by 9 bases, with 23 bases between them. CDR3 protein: CASSRPYGEADCYTF. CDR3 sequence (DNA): TGTGCCAGCAGTCGGCCTTATGGGGAGGCCGACTGCTACACCTTC.

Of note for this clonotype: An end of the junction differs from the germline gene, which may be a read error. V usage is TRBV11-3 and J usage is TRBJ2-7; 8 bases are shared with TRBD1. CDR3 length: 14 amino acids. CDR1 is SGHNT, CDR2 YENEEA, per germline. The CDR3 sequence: CTSSHGQGSYEQYF. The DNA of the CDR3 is TGTACCAGCAGTCACGGACAGGGTTCCTACGAGCAGTACTTC.

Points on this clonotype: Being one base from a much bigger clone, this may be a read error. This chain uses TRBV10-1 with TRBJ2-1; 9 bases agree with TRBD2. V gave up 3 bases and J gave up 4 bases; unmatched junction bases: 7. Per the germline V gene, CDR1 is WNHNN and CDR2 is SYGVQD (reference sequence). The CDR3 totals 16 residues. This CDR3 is CASSEVAGEPYNEQFF. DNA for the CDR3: TGCGCCAGCAGTGAAGTAGCGGGAGAGCCGTACAATGAGCAGTTCTTC.

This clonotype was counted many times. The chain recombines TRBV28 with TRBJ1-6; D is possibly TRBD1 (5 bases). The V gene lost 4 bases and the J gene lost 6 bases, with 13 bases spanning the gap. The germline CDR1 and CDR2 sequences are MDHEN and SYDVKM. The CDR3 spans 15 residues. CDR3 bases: TGTGCCAGCAGTTCCTCGGGACGCTTTAATTCACCCCTCCACTTT. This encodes CASSSSGRFNSPLHF.

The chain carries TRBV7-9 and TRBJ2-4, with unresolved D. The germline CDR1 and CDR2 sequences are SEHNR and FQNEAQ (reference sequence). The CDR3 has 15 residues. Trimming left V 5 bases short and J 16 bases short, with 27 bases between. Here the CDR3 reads CASSPTGGTKNIRYF. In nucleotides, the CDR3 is TGTGCCAGCAGCCCGACCGGTGGAACCAAAAACATTCGATACTTC.

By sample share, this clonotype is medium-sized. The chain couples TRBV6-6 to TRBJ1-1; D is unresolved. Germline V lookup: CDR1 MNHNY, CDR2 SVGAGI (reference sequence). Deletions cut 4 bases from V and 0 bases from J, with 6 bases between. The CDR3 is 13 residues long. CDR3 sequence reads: CASSSHMNTEAFF. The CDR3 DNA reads TGTGCCAGCAGTTCTCACATGAACACTGAAGCTTTCTTT.

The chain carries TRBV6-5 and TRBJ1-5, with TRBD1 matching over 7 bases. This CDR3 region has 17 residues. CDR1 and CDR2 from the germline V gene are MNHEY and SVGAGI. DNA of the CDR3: TGTGATAGCAGACGCACTGCAGGGGGTGCGAGCAATCAGCCCCAGCATTTT. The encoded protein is CDSRRTAGGASNQPQHF.

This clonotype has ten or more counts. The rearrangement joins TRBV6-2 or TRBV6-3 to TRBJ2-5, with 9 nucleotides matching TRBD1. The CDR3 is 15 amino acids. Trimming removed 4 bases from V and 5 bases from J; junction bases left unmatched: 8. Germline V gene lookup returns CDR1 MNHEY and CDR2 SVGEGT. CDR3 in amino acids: CASSLQGAPTETQYF. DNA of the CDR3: TGTGCCAGCAGTTTACAGGGGGCGCCTACGGAGACCCAGTACTTC.

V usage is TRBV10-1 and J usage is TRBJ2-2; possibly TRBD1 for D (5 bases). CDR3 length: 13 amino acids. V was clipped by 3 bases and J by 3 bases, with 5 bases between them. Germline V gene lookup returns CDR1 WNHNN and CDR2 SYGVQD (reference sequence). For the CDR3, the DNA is TGCGCCAGCAGTGAACAGGACACCGGGGAGCTGTTTTTT. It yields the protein CASSEQDTGELFF.

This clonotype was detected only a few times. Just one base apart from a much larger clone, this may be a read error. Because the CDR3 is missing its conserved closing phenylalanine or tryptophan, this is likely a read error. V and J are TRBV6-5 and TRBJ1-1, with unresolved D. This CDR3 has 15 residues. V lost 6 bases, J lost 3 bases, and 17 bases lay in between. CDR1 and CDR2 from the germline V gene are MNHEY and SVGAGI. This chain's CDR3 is CASRKGRVWDTEAFI. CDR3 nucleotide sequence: TGTGCCAGCAGGAAAGGGAGGGTATGGGACACTGAAGCTTTCATT.

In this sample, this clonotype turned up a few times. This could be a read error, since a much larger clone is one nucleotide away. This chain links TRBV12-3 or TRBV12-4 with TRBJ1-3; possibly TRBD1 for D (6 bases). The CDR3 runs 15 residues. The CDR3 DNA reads TGTGCCAGCAGTCTACTGGGAGGACAGAGAAACATCATATATTTT. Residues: CASSLLGGQRNIIYF.

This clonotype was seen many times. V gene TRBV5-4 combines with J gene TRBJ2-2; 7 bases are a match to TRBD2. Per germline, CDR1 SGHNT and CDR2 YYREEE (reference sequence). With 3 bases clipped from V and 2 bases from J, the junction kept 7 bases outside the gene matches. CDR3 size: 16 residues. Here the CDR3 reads CASSSLSGGNTGELFF. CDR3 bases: TGTGCCAGCAGCTCCCTATCGGGGGGAAACACCGGGGAGCTGTTTTTT.

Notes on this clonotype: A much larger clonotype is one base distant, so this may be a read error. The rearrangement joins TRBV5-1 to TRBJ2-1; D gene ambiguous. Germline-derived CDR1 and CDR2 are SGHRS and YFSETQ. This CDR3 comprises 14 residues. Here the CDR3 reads CASRLATEYNEQFF. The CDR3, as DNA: TGCGCCAGCAGATTGGCGACGGAATACAATGAGCAGTTCTTC.

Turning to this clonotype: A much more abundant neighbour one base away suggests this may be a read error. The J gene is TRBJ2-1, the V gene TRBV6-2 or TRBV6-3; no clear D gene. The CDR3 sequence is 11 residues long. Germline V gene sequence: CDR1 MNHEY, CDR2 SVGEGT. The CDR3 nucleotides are TGTGTCAGCAGCTTGGCCAATGAGCAGTTCTTC. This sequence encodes CVSSLANEQFF.

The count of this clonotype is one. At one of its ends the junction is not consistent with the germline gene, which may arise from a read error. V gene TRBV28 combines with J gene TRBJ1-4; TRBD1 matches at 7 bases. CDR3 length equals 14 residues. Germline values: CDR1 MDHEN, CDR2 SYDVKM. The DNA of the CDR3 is TGTGCCAGCGGGACCTCAGGGGGAAATAAGAAACTGCTTTTT. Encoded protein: CASGTSGGNKKLLF.

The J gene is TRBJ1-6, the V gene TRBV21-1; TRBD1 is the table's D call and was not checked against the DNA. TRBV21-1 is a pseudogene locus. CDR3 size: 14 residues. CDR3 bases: TGTGCCAGCAGTCAGCCCGGGGCCGCCTCACCCCTCCACTTT. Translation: CASSQPGAASPLHF.

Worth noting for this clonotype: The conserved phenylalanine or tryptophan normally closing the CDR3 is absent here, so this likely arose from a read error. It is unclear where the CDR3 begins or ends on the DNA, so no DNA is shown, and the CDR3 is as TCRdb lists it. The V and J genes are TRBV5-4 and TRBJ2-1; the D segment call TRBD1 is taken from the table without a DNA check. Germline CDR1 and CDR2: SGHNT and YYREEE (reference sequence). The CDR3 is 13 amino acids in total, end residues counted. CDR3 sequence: CASSSGTPNEEFL.

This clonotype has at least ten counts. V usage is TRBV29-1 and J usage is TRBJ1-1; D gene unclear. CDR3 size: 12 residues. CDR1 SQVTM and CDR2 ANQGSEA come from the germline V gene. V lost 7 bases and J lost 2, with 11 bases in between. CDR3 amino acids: CSAAGGNTEAFF. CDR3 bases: TGCAGCGCGGCAGGAGGCAACACTGAAGCTTTCTTT. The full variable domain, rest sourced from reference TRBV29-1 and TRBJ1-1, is SAVISQKPSRDICQRGTSLTIQCQVDSQVTMMFWYRQQPGQSLTLIATANQGSEATYESGFVIDKFPISRPNLTFSTLTVSNMSPEDSSIYLCSAAGGNTEAFFGQGTRLTVV.

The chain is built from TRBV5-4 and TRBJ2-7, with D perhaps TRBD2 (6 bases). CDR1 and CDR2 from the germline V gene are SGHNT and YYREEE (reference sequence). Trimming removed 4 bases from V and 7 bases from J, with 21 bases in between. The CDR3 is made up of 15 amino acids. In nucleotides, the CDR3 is TGTGCCAGCAGCCGAACGGGGACTTTGTCCTGGGAGCAGTACTTC. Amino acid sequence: CASSRTGTLSWEQYF.

CDR3: CSARVPRGVTSLSNEQFF. CDR3 coding DNA: TGCAGTGCTAGAGTCCCCCGGGGGGTGACCAGCCTGAGCAATGAGCAGTTCTTC. The chain employs TRBV20-1 and TRBJ2-1, with TRBD2 matching over 7 bases. J gave up 6 bases and V 1 base, and 18 bases lay outside the gene matches. Germline V gene lookup returns CDR1 DFQATT and CDR2 SNEGSKA (reference sequence). CDR3 length equals 18 residues.

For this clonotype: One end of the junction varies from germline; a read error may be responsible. CDR3 sequence: CAISDVMRGPGNEQFF. DNA for the CDR3: TGTGCCATCAGTGATGTTATGAGGGGACCCGGCAATGAGCAGTTCTTC. This sequence joins TRBV24-1 and TRBJ2-1, with D possibly being TRBD1 or TRBD2 (5 bases each). Per the germline V gene, CDR1 is KGHDR and CDR2 is SFDVKD. CDR3 size: 16 residues.

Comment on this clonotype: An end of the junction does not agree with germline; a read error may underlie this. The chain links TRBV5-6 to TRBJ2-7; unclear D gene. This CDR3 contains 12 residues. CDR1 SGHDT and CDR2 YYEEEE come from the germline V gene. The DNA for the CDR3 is TGTGCCGGCAGCTTTCAGCTTTACGAACAGTACTTC. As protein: CAGSFQLYEQYF.

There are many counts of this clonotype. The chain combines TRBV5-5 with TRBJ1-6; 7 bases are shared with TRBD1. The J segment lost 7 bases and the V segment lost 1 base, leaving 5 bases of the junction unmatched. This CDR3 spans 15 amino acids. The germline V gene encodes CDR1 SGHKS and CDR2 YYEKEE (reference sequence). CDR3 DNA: TGTGCCAGCAGCTTGTTGACAGGGAACAATTCACCCCTCCACTTT. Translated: CASSLLTGNNSPLHF.

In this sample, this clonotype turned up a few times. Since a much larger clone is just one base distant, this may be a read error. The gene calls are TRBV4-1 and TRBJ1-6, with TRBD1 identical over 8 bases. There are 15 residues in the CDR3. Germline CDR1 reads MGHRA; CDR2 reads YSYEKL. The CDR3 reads CARSLQGARNSPLHF. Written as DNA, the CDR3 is TGCGCCCGCAGCCTTCAGGGGGCGCGAAATTCACCCCTCCACTTT.